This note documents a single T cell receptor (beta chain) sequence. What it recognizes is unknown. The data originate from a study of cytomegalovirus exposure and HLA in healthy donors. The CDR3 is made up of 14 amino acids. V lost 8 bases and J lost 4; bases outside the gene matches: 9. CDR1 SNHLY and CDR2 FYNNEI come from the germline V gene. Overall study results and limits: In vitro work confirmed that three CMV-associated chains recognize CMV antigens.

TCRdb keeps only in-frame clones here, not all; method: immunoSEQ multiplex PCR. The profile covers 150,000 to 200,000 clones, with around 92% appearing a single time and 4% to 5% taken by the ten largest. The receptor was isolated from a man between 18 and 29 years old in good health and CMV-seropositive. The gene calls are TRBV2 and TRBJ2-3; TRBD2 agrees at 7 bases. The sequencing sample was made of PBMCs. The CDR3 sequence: CASRPGLPADTQYF. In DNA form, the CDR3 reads TGTGCCAGCCGGCCGGGACTACCTGCAGATACGCAGTATTTT.